This TCR beta chain comes out of a study of control samples from healthy donors and cancer patients. The length of the CDR3 is 14 residues. Deletions cut 4 bases from V and 4 bases from J, with 14 bases between. Germline loops: CDR1 SEHNR, CDR2 FQNEAQ (reference sequence). This table comes from immunoSEQ multiplex PCR, and its TCRdb copy is limited to in-frame clones, with some not included. The data hold around 130,000 clones, with about 95% observed a single time. The receptor comes from a man aged 25 to 40 in good health. The source material was blood. The V call is TRBV7-9, the J call TRBJ2-7, with a weak D call TRBD1 (6 bases). CDR3 sequence: CASSSPGHLYEQYF. The CDR3 DNA is TGTGCCAGCAGCTCACCGGGACATCTTTACGAGCAGTACTTC.